What follows describes a single TCR beta chain. The antigen is not known. This specimen belongs to a study of blood T cells in healthy people across ages. Study-level points and caveats: Among long-lived donors, naive CD4+ cells were more numerous and diversity higher than in aged donors. Age brought a roughly linear fall in TCR beta diversity measured per million T cells.

The ends were cut back, 4 bases at V and 2 bases at J, with 16 bases in the middle. Germline loops: CDR1 SGHRS, CDR2 YFSETQ. The CDR3 extends over 16 amino acids. A sample-barcoded 5' primer and a J-beta primer mix were used in a second PCR of roughly 7 to 11 cycles. A template-switch adaptor that had 12 random nucleotides put a tag on each cDNA molecule. TCRdb itself ran the 5' RACE reads through MiXCR, one entry per CDR3 protein. The table lists roughly 570,000 distinct CDR3 sequences, 25% to 30% of them singletons. The sequence derives from a woman between 65 and 79 years old in good health. The chain combines TRBV5-1 with TRBJ1-5; D is possibly TRBD1 (5 bases). Sequenced: blood. The CDR3 DNA follows: TGCGCCAGCAGCCCCCTTGGGGGAGTCGGCAATCAGCCCCAGCATTTT. This gives the protein CASSPLGGVGNQPQHF. Drawing the rest from reference TRBV5-1 and TRBJ1-5, the complete variable domain is KAGVTQTPRYLIKTRGQQVTLSCSPISGHRSVSWYQQTPGQGLQFLFEYFSETQRNKGNFPGRFSGRQFSNSRSEMNVSTLELGDSALYLCASSPLGGVGNQPQHFGDGTRLSIL.